Given below is one TCR beta chain in context. This sample is part of a study of blood T cell repertoires in COVID-19. Original methodology: Reference gene primer amplification in the assay estimated nucleated cell counts. Profiling relied on immunoSEQ multiplex PCR, and the TCRdb table lists in-frame clones only, not all of them. The DNA gave D and trimming, while V, J and clone size come from that table. The repertoire consists of about 130,000 clones, with around 90% occurring once and the leading ten covering approximately 5%. The germline V gene has CDR1 SGHRS and CDR2 YFSETQ. V shed 5 bases and J shed 0 bases, with 9 bases lying between them. CDR3 size: 14 residues.

The rearrangement uses TRBV5-1 and TRBJ1-3; D remains unclear. The sequence was obtained from a man in his fifties or sixties with COVID-19, enrolled during active disease. Sequenced input: peripheral blood. For the CDR3, the DNA is TGCGCCAGCAGAGCCGAGGTCTCTGGAAACACCATATATTTT. Protein product: CASRAEVSGNTIYF.